These 19 T cell receptor beta chains were sequenced from one sample in a study of cytomegalovirus exposure and HLA in healthy donors. Primers: 60 Vbeta forward and 13 Jbeta reverse. Generated by immunoSEQ multiplex PCR, the TCRdb table keeps only in-frame clones and is missing some. This sample carries roughly 70,000 clones, around 78% of them seen once, and the ten largest clones take 6% to 6.5%. The sequencing sample was made of PBMCs. These receptors were taken from a man over 45 in good health and CMV-seronegative.

CDR3 amino acids: CASRDANTEAFF. The DNA of the CDR3 is TGTGCCAGCCGGGATGCAAACACTGAAGCTTTCTTT. This chain links TRBV2 with TRBJ1-1; D remains unclear. CDR1 is SNHLY and CDR2 is FYNNEI in the germline V gene. The V end lost 8 bases, the J end lost 2 bases, and 9 bases lay between the germline ends. The CDR3 totals 12 residues.

The V and J genes are TRBV6-5 and TRBJ2-7, with 9 bases matching TRBD2. The CDR3 contains 15 residues. The trim removed 6 bases at V and 0 bases at J, leaving 6 bases unmatched. Germline V CDR1 and CDR2: MNHEY, SVGAGI. In DNA form, the CDR3 reads TGTGCCAGCAGCCCTAGACTAGCGGTCTCCTACGAGCAGTACTTC. This encodes CASSPRLAVSYEQYF.

The chain couples TRBV19 to TRBJ2-5; no clear D. V dropped 3 bases and J dropped 2 bases, with 10 bases sitting between them. The germline V gene encodes CDR1 LNHDA and CDR2 SQIVND (reference sequence). The CDR3 totals 14 residues. CDR3 sequence reads: CASSMRQIQETQYF. CDR3 DNA sequence: TGTGCCAGTAGTATGCGACAAATTCAAGAGACCCAGTACTTC.

This clone was seen more than once but under ten times. CDR3 sequence (DNA): TGTGCCAGCAGCTTATTAAATGGCTACACCTTC. The encoded protein is CASSLLNGYTF. The chain recombines TRBV5-4 with TRBJ1-2; D remains ambiguous. The CDR3 extends over 11 amino acids. Deletions cut 2 bases from V and 6 bases from J, with 5 bases between. Per germline, CDR1 SGHNT and CDR2 YYREEE (reference sequence).

The chain combines TRBV11-3 with TRBJ2-7; the D is unclear. Trimming cost V 1 base and J 6 bases, with 13 bases left between them. The CDR3 runs to 14 residues. The germline V gene encodes CDR1 SGHNT and CDR2 YENEEA. CDR3: CASSLAGPVGEQYF. DNA for the CDR3: TGTGCCAGCAGCTTAGCGGGTCCCGTGGGCGAGCAGTACTTC.

At least ten counts were recorded for this clone. J is TRBJ2-2 and V is TRBV6-4; weak D call: TRBD2 (6 bases). Trimming left V 6 bases short and J 7 bases short, with 15 bases between. Germline V CDR1 and CDR2: MRHNA, SNTAGT. The CDR3 has 14 amino acids. CDR3 amino acids: CASSPRLDGGELFF. For the CDR3, the DNA is TGTGCCAGCAGCCCCCGACTAGATGGCGGGGAGCTGTTTTTT.

This clone was seen a handful of times. The chain has TRBV9 and TRBJ1-2; TRBD1 is a possible D gene (5 bases). In germline, CDR1 is SGDLS, CDR2 YYNGEE. The CDR3 is 14 residues long. Trimming took 0 bases from V and 8 from J, leaving 14 bases between them. In DNA form, the CDR3 reads TGTGCCAGCAGCGTAGAGGGCCAGGGTGTCGGCTACACCTTC. Protein product: CASSVEGQGVGYTF. Complete variable domain (other parts from reference TRBV9 and TRBJ1-2): DSGVTQTPKHLITATGQRVTLRCSPRSGDLSVYWYQQSLDQGLQFLIQYYNGEERAKGNILERFSAQQFPDLHSELNLSSLELGDSALYFCASSVEGQGVGYTFGSGTRLTVV.

The chain recombines TRBV29-1 with TRBJ1-1; D remains unclear. CDR3 length: 11 amino acids. Germline values: CDR1 SQVTM, CDR2 ANQGSEA. V dropped 4 bases and J dropped 9 bases, with 12 bases sitting between them. In nucleotides, the CDR3 is TGCAGCGTTGTAAAAGCGACTCAAGCTTTCTTT. It codes for CSVVKATQAFF.

The chain is built from TRBV28 and TRBJ2-2; 8 bases line up with TRBD1. Germline CDR1 is MDHEN and CDR2 is SYDVKM. This CDR3 comprises 16 residues. After removal of 3 bases from V and 5 bases from J, the junction contained 8 bases not matched to a gene. CDR3 protein: CASSFGQGAGTGELFF. The DNA of the CDR3 is TGTGCCAGCAGTTTTGGCCAGGGGGCGGGGACCGGGGAGCTGTTTTTT.

This clone was found a few times. This chain uses TRBV6-1 with TRBJ2-3; D might be TRBD2 (5 bases). V dropped 11 bases and J dropped 7 bases, with 19 bases sitting between them. This CDR3 has 13 amino acids. Germline assignment: CDR1 MNHNS and CDR2 SASEGT. The CDR3 bases are TGTGCCGGAGGCCTAGACGATCGATATACGCAGTATTTT. Translation gives CAGGLDDRYTQYF.

Only one count was recorded for this clone. The V and J genes are TRBV15 and TRBJ2-1; 9 nucleotides match TRBD1. Germline CDR1 LNHNV, CDR2 YYDKDF (reference sequence). The trim removed 4 bases at V and 4 bases at J, leaving 5 bases unmatched. The CDR3 runs to 15 residues. CDR3 in amino acids: CATSIPGQGYNEQFF. As DNA, the CDR3 is TGTGCCACCAGCATCCCAGGACAGGGGTACAATGAGCAGTTCTTC.

This chain connects TRBV5-1 to TRBJ2-3; D may be TRBD2 (6 bases). V was trimmed by 0 bases and J by 5 bases, leaving 13 bases between them. The CDR3 length is 15 residues. Germline V gene lookup returns CDR1 SGHRS and CDR2 YFSETQ. The CDR3 protein is CASSLAMEGKDTQYF. CDR3 nucleotides: TGCGCCAGCAGCTTGGCCATGGAGGGAAAAGATACGCAGTATTTT.

The chain couples TRBV30 to TRBJ2-7; D is perhaps TRBD2 (5 bases). V was shortened by 3 bases and J by 2 bases, with 11 bases between the two germline ends. Germline V gives CDR1 GTSNPN, CDR2 SVGIG (reference sequence). The CDR3 contains 13 residues. The CDR3 sequence: CAWRLVGTYEQYF. As DNA, the CDR3 is TGTGCCTGGAGATTGGTCGGGACCTACGAGCAGTACTTC.

This chain links TRBV25-1 with TRBJ1-1, with D possibly TRBD1 on 6 matching bases. The CDR3 loop spans 15 amino acids. Germline V gene sequence: CDR1 MGHDK, CDR2 SYGVNS. V lost 1 base to trimming and J lost 4 bases, with 13 bases between them. Here the CDR3 DNA reads TGTGCCAGCAGTGAATTTGGGGGCGGTGTCACTGAAGCTTTCTTT. It codes for CASSEFGGGVTEAFF.

This chain's CDR3 is CASSEPQGYTEAFF. The CDR3 nucleotides are TGTGCCAGCAGCGAACCACAGGGGTACACTGAAGCTTTCTTT. The chain links TRBV9 to TRBJ1-1; 7 bases are a match to TRBD1. Germline lookup yields CDR1 SGDLS and CDR2 YYNGEE. Trimming took 3 bases from V and 3 from J; bases not matched to a gene: 5. This CDR3 has 14 amino acids.

The rearrangement uses TRBV28 and TRBJ2-1; the match to TRBD1 covers 7 bases. The germline V gene encodes CDR1 MDHEN and CDR2 SYDVKM. Losses at the gene ends were 6 bases for V and 4 bases for J; bases not matched to a gene: 6. This CDR3 is 14 amino acids long. CDR3 bases: TGTGCCAGCAGGGCTGGACAGGCGTACAATGAGCAGTTCTTC. Its protein is CASRAGQAYNEQFF.

The chain employs TRBV10-3 and TRBJ2-3; D remains ambiguous. The CDR3 sequence is 15 residues long. The ends were cut back, 2 bases at V and 6 bases at J, with 15 bases in the middle. The germline gives CDR1 ENHRY, CDR2 SYGVKD. For the CDR3, the DNA is TGTGCCATCAGTGAGACTAACCCCTCGAAGGATACGCAGTATTTT. Encoded protein: CAISETNPSKDTQYF.

In its sample, this clone was seen a few times. This chain links TRBV6-5 with TRBJ1-1; TRBD1 matches at 7 bases. Germline lookup yields CDR1 MNHEY and CDR2 SVGAGI. V dropped 7 bases and J dropped 1; count of bases not matched to a gene: 3. CDR3 length: 13 amino acids. For the CDR3, the DNA is TGTGCCAGCAAGAGACAGGGGAACACTGAAGCTTTCTTT. Its translation: CASKRQGNTEAFF.

This sequence joins TRBV7-6 and TRBJ1-3, with D possibly TRBD1 on 5 matching bases. Germline values: CDR1 SGHVS, CDR2 FNYEAQ. The CDR3 is 12 amino acids. CDR3 coding DNA: TGTGCTGGGGGGACCCAGGGAGGTACCATATATTTT. Encoded protein: CAGGTQGGTIYF.